This T cell receptor (beta chain) was profiled in a study of CD8 T cells in Susac syndrome. From blood CD8+ and CD4+ T cells, the TCR beta chain was sequenced. Those who served as multiple sclerosis controls were treatment-naive patients with stable or active relapsing-remitting disease. Regarding this clonotype: Its cognate antigen is unknown.

General observations from the study: Acknowledgment was made by the study that its TCR sequencing and HLA analysis involved a relatively small number of individuals.

Reverse transcription of roughly 0.5 to 1 ug RNA used random hexamers. A multiplex approach, immunoSEQ multiplex PCR, amplified TCR beta CDR3 across 54 Vbeta and 13 Jbeta. One entry per CDR3 protein, called by TCRdb with MiXCR from the immunoSEQ multiplex PCR reads. The top ten clones hold just over 0.08% of a sample with roughly 200,000 distinct CDR3 sequences, roughly 94% of them seen once. The sequence derives from a human donor with multiple sclerosis. Sequencing used CD4+ T cells from PBMCs.

The CDR3 loop is CSARLANNSPLHF. DNA of the CDR3: TGCAGTGCTAGATTGGCCAATAATTCACCCCTCCACTTT. This sequence joins TRBV20-1 and TRBJ1-6; no clear D. The ends were cut back, 2 bases at V and 5 bases at J, with 7 bases in the middle. The CDR3 consists of 13 residues. Germline values: CDR1 DFQATT, CDR2 SNEGSKA (reference sequence).